Here is one T cell receptor (beta chain) with its context. Sequenced by immunoSEQ multiplex PCR; TCRdb stores in-frame clones only, minus some. The profile shows 350,000 or so clones, roughly nine tenths of them singletons. The sample is drawn from a study of blood T cell repertoires in COVID-19. The clonotype originates from a woman aged 60-75 years with COVID-19, enrolled during active disease. Sequencing input: peripheral blood.

The CDR3 here is CASSLGHGEEKLFF. Written as DNA, the CDR3 is TGCGCCAGCAGCTTGGGACATGGGGAGGAAAAACTGTTTTTT. The gene calls are TRBV5-1 and TRBJ1-4; D not resolved. The V gene lost 0 bases and the J gene lost 8 bases, with 11 bases spanning the gap. CDR1 and CDR2 (germline): SGHRS, YFSETQ. The CDR3 is 14 residues long.